Here is one TCR beta chain with its context. Germline V lookup: CDR1 KGHSH, CDR2 LQKENI. This CDR3 has 15 residues. The germline V and J ends were trimmed by 4 bases and 3 bases, with 13 bases remaining between them. This entry belongs to a study of OX40 agonist ivuxolimab in advanced cancers. Sequencing used immunoSEQ multiplex PCR; TCRdb keeps in-frame clones, though not all of them. This sample has approximately 60,000 clones; around four fifths occur once, and the top ten carry approximately 3%. This TCR was sampled from an adult with an advanced solid tumor such as melanoma, head and neck, liver or kidney cancer. The rearrangement joins TRBV18 to TRBJ1-5; D is uncertain. This material consisted of CD4+ or CD8+ T cells sorted from blood, taken in a trial of the OX40 agonist ivuxolimab. CDR3 loop: CASSQGLEFNQPQHF. The CDR3 nucleotides read TGTGCCAGCTCACAGGGTCTAGAGTTCAATCAGCCCCAGCATTTT.